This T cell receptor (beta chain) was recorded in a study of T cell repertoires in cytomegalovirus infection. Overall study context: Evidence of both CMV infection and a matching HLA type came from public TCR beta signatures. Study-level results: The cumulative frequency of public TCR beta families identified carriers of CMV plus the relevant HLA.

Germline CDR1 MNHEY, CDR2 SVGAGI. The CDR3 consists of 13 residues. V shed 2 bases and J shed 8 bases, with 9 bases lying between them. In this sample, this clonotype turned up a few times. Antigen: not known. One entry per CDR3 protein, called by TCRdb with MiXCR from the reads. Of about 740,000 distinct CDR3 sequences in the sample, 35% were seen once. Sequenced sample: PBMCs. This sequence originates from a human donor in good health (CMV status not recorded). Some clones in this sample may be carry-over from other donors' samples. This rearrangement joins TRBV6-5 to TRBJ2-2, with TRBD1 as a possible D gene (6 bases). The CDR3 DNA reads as TGTGCCAGCAGTTACGACAGGCGAGGGGAGCTGTTTTTT. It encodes CASSYDRRGELFF.